The clone carrying this T cell receptor (beta chain) showed up just once. What it recognizes is unknown. TCRdb keeps only in-frame clones here, not all; method: immunoSEQ multiplex PCR. The sample consists of around 130,000 clones, about 93% of them appearing once. The CDR3 is 14 residues long. V was trimmed by 8 bases and J by 5 bases, leaving 19 bases between them. Germline CDR1 is SNHLY and CDR2 is FYNNEI. This sample is part of a study of T cell responses to AZD1222 COVID-19 vaccine. Study-wide points: Across spike, vaccine-associated CD4 TCRs were found, dominant at 160-218 and 743-854.

Sequencing was performed on peripheral blood, taken on day 0 of AZD1222 vaccination. This TCR was sampled from an adult in good health. The gene calls are TRBV2 and TRBJ2-7; TRBD2 is a possible D gene (6 bases). CDR3 protein: CASLRAGTTDEQYF. CDR3 DNA sequence: TGTGCCAGCCTCCGCGCGGGGACGACGGACGAGCAGTACTTC. The full variable domain, completed using reference TRBV2 and TRBJ2-7, is EPEVTQTPSHQVTQMGQEVILRCVPISNHLYFYWYRQILGQKVEFLVSFYNNEISEKSEIFDDQFSVERPDGSNFTLKIRSTKLEDSAMYFCASLRAGTTDEQYFGPGTRLTVT.